Listed below are T cell receptor beta chains from one sample, sequenced in a study of blood T cell repertoires in COVID-19. TCRdb's copy holds only in-frame clones and misses some; the assay was immunoSEQ multiplex PCR. The sample lists about 200,000 clones; around 90% were seen once. Input material: PBMCs or T cells enriched from blood (not recorded which). These receptor sequences come from a woman between 18 and 29 years old who had recovered from COVID-19. The CDR3 runs from the conserved cysteine through the conserved F or W. A D gene is named only where the DNA matches it firmly.

d_gene	j_gene	v_gene	CDR3nt	CDR3aa
TRBD1	TRBJ1-4	TRBV12-3/TRBV12-4	TGTGCCAGCACCACGGACAGGGCGGAAAAACTGTTTTTT	CASTTDRAEKLFF
NA	TRBJ1-4	TRBV10-1	TGCGCCAGCAGTGAGTCTGAAGGGGGATCAGGGGAAAAACTGTTTTTT	CASSESEGGSGEKLFF
TRBD1	TRBJ2-7	TRBV7-9	TGTGCCAGCAGCTTAGTAGGGGGCCAGGTGGAGCAGTACTTC	CASSLVGGQVEQYF
TRBD2	TRBJ2-1	TRBV2	TGTGCCAGCAGTGAGGAAGCGGGGGGCAACAATGAGCAGTTCTTC	CASSEEAGGNNEQFF
TRBD1	TRBJ2-3	TRBV6-1	TGTGCCAGCAGTGAAGCTTGGCAGGGGGCAGATACGCAGTATTTT	CASSEAWQGADTQYF
NA	TRBJ2-2	TRBV11-2	TGTGCCAGCAGCTCAAACCAGGACAGAACCGGGGAGCTGTTTTTT	CASSSNQDRTGELFF
TRBD2	TRBJ2-1	TRBV9	TGTGCCAGCAGCAAAGACAGCGGGGGGGCTCGAGGTGAGCAGTTCTTC	CASSKDSGGARGEQFF
NA	TRBJ2-7	TRBV2	TGTGCCAGCAGTGAAAGGGCGGGCCGGCTGATCGAGCAGTACTTC	CASSERAGRLIEQYF
NA	TRBJ1-5	TRBV28	TGTGCCAGCAGTTTGGGCGGGGGCAATCAGCCCCAGCATTTT	CASSLGGGNQPQHF
NA	TRBJ1-5	TRBV7-2	TGTGCCAGCACTCCTTGGGGCACTAGCAATCAGCCCCAGCATTTT	CASTPWGTSNQPQHF